This T cell receptor (beta chain) was recovered during a study of CD8 T cells in ankylosing spondylitis. TCRdb redid the calling of the 5' RACE reads with MiXCR, one entry per CDR3 protein. The repertoire consists of 800,000 to 900,000 distinct CDR3 sequences, with roughly 12% occurring once and the leading ten covering just over 0.5%. Turning to this clonotype: Its target is unknown.

Study findings and constraints: A motif in TCR beta, a set of several highly homologous variants, appeared characteristic of ankylosing spondylitis blood.

Germline V gene sequence: CDR1 DFQATT, CDR2 SNEGSKA (reference sequence). This CDR3 spans 13 amino acids. The germline V and J ends were trimmed by 6 bases and 2 bases, with 11 bases remaining between them. V gene TRBV20-1 combines with J gene TRBJ1-5; D remains unclear. Sample: blood, either unsorted or a sorted T cell fraction (not recorded which). This receptor was identified in a male donor with ankylosing spondylitis. Written as DNA, the CDR3 is TGCAGTGCGAGTCTACTGGGCAATCAGCCCCAGCATTTT. Its protein is CSASLLGNQPQHF.